These T cell receptor beta chains were read from a single sample in a study of CD8+ T cells in alopecia areata. Clones were read by immunoSEQ multiplex PCR, and TCRdb kept only the in-frame ones, dropping some. Of 110,000 to 150,000 clones in the sample, more than 55% were seen once. Sequenced: CD8+ T cells sorted from blood. These receptors all come from a human donor in good health. The CDR3 runs from the conserved cysteine through the conserved F or W. Each record gives: CDR3 DNA, CDR3 protein, CDR3 length, J gene, D gene, V gene, clone size. A D gene is named only where the DNA matches it firmly. Rows give clone size only sometimes, using once, few, many, or a class for an expanded clone.

CDR3nt: TGCGCCAGCCAGGACTCCGCGGGACTCCCCGAGGCAGATACGCAGTATTTT; CDR3aa: CASQDSAGLPEADTQYF; len: 17; j_gene: TRBJ2-3; d_gene: -; v_gene: TRBV4-1; abundance: -
CDR3nt: TGTGCCAGCAGTGAGTCAGGGATGAGTTTGACCGGGGAGCTGTTTTTT; CDR3aa: CASSESGMSLTGELFF; len: 16; j_gene: TRBJ2-2; d_gene: -; v_gene: TRBV2; abundance: few
CDR3nt: TGTGCCAGCAGCCCCTCTGGGAAAGAGACCCAGTACTTC; CDR3aa: CASSPSGKETQYF; len: 13; j_gene: TRBJ2-5; d_gene: -; v_gene: TRBV7-9; abundance: -
CDR3nt: TGTGCCACCAGCGGGGACAGGGGCCTCTCGGGCACAGATACGCAGTATTTT; CDR3aa: CATSGDRGLSGTDTQYF; len: 17; j_gene: TRBJ2-3; d_gene: TRBD1; v_gene: TRBV15; abundance: -
CDR3nt: TGTGCCAGCAGCGAAGAGAATGGAGCACCCCTCCACTTT; CDR3aa: CASSEENGAPLHF; len: 13; j_gene: TRBJ1-6; d_gene: -; v_gene: TRBV7-6; abundance: -
CDR3nt: TGTGCCAGCAGTTTATCCTTCAGGGGACAGCCGACCTACGAGCAGTACTTC; CDR3aa: CASSLSFRGQPTYEQYF; len: 17; j_gene: TRBJ2-7; d_gene: TRBD1; v_gene: TRBV27; abundance: -
CDR3nt: TGTGCCTGGAGTGCAAACGTAGGACGTTACAATGAGCAGTTCTTC; CDR3aa: CAWSANVGRYNEQFF; len: 15; j_gene: TRBJ2-1; d_gene: -; v_gene: TRBV30; abundance: -
CDR3nt: TGTGCCAGCAGCTTAAGGAGCGGGAGGGCCGGCGGAGAGACCCAGTACTTC; CDR3aa: CASSLRSGRAGGETQYF; len: 17; j_gene: TRBJ2-5; d_gene: TRBD2; v_gene: TRBV13; abundance: -
CDR3nt: TGCGCCAGCAGTCCGGTCGAACAGGGGAATGAGCAGTTCTTC; CDR3aa: CASSPVEQGNEQFF; len: 14; j_gene: TRBJ2-1; d_gene: TRBD1; v_gene: TRBV4-1; abundance: few
CDR3nt: TGTGCCAGCAGCCAAGATCTGCGGGGACCTCTTGGCTACACCTTC; CDR3aa: CASSQDLRGPLGYTF; len: 15; j_gene: TRBJ1-2; d_gene: -; v_gene: TRBV14; abundance: -
CDR3nt: TGTGCCAGCTCACGGACCCCTGGGGATACGCAGTATTTT; CDR3aa: CASSRTPGDTQYF; len: 13; j_gene: TRBJ2-3; d_gene: -; v_gene: TRBV18; abundance: few
CDR3nt: TGTGCCAGCAGCTTGGACAGTTACAATGAGCAGTTCTTC; CDR3aa: CASSLDSYNEQFF; len: 13; j_gene: TRBJ2-1; d_gene: -; v_gene: TRBV6-5; abundance: -
CDR3nt: TGTGCCAGCAGTTCTTCCTACGAGCAGTACTTC; CDR3aa: CASSSSYEQYF; len: 11; j_gene: TRBJ2-7; d_gene: -; v_gene: TRBV27; abundance: few
CDR3nt: TGTGCCAGCAGCCAAGAATATGCTTCCTACAATGAGCAGTTCTTC; CDR3aa: CASSQEYASYNEQFF; len: 15; j_gene: TRBJ2-1; d_gene: -; v_gene: TRBV4-2; abundance: once
CDR3nt: TGTGCCAGCAGTGCGGGGTACGGGGAGCTGTTTTTT; CDR3aa: CASSAGYGELFF; len: 12; j_gene: TRBJ2-2; d_gene: -; v_gene: TRBV25-1; abundance: -
CDR3nt: TGTGCCAGCCGCCCCGGGTGGAGGATCTACGAGCAGTACTTC; CDR3aa: CASRPGWRIYEQYF; len: 14; j_gene: TRBJ2-7; d_gene: -; v_gene: TRBV6-5; abundance: -
CDR3nt: TGCAGCGTTGAAGAAGTAGCGGGAGCCCCACCATGGACAGATACGCAGTATTTT; CDR3aa: CSVEEVAGAPPWTDTQYF; len: 18; j_gene: TRBJ2-3; d_gene: TRBD2; v_gene: TRBV29-1; abundance: -
CDR3nt: TGCGCCAGCAGCCAGGGGACAGGGCGCGAGCAGTACTTC; CDR3aa: CASSQGTGREQYF; len: 13; j_gene: TRBJ2-7; d_gene: TRBD1; v_gene: TRBV4-3; abundance: few
CDR3nt: TGTGCCAGCAGCTTGGCCCGAGACTCAACGTGGGGGCAGTTCTTC; CDR3aa: CASSLARDSTWGQFF; len: 15; j_gene: TRBJ2-1; d_gene: -; v_gene: TRBV5-6; abundance: -
CDR3nt: TGCAGCGTTGTTTTCGGGGTTTGGGCTGAAGCTTTCTTT; CDR3aa: CSVVFGVWAEAFF; len: 13; j_gene: TRBJ1-1; d_gene: -; v_gene: TRBV29-1; abundance: -
CDR3nt: TGTGCCAGCAGCTTAAGCGCTCGAGGGTACGAGCAGTACTTC; CDR3aa: CASSLSARGYEQYF; len: 14; j_gene: TRBJ2-7; d_gene: -; v_gene: TRBV7-6; abundance: -
CDR3nt: TGCAGTCCGGGATCCTACAATGAGCAGTTCTTC; CDR3aa: CSPGSYNEQFF; len: 11; j_gene: TRBJ2-1; d_gene: -; v_gene: TRBV20-1; abundance: once
CDR3nt: TGTGCCAGTAGTCTCCGAGGAGCCCACTACGAGCAGTACTTC; CDR3aa: CASSLRGAHYEQYF; len: 14; j_gene: TRBJ2-7; d_gene: -; v_gene: TRBV19; abundance: -
CDR3nt: TGTGCCAGCAGCGTAGGCCCGGGGAAACACAATGAGCAGTTCTTC; CDR3aa: CASSVGPGKHNEQFF; len: 15; j_gene: TRBJ2-1; d_gene: -; v_gene: TRBV7-6; abundance: -
CDR3nt: TGTGCCAGCAGCCTTAACTCCTACGAGCAGTACTTC; CDR3aa: CASSLNSYEQYF; len: 12; j_gene: TRBJ2-7; d_gene: -; v_gene: TRBV5-6; abundance: -
CDR3nt: TGCGCCAGCAGCTTCGACAGGGGGCGAAGGATTCAGCCCCAGCATTTT; CDR3aa: CASSFDRGRRIQPQHF; len: 16; j_gene: TRBJ1-5; d_gene: TRBD1; v_gene: TRBV4-1; abundance: -
CDR3nt: TGCAGCGGAGGGACGATTGGGAACACTGAAGCTTTCTTT; CDR3aa: CSGGTIGNTEAFF; len: 13; j_gene: TRBJ1-1; d_gene: -; v_gene: TRBV29-1; abundance: few
CDR3nt: TGCAGCGTGCCAGGGGGGGGTGCCGAGAACTATGGCTACACCTTC; CDR3aa: CSVPGGGAENYGYTF; len: 15; j_gene: TRBJ1-2; d_gene: TRBD1; v_gene: TRBV29-1; abundance: -
CDR3nt: TGTGCCAGCAGTCTCTCCGGGAGTAACACTGAAGCTTTCTTT; CDR3aa: CASSLSGSNTEAFF; len: 14; j_gene: TRBJ1-1; d_gene: -; v_gene: TRBV27; abundance: few
CDR3nt: TGTGCCAGCAGCGTCGCGGGAGCGATCTTGAATGAGCAGTTCTTC; CDR3aa: CASSVAGAILNEQFF; len: 15; j_gene: TRBJ2-1; d_gene: TRBD2; v_gene: TRBV9; abundance: once
CDR3nt: TGTGCCAGCAGTGAAGCGCTCGGGACAGGACCCTTGAGCTATGGCTACACCTTC; CDR3aa: CASSEALGTGPLSYGYTF; len: 18; j_gene: TRBJ1-2; d_gene: TRBD1; v_gene: TRBV2; abundance: -
CDR3nt: TGTGCCAGCAGCCCCCCCCCGAGCACAGATACGCAGTATTTT; CDR3aa: CASSPPPSTDTQYF; len: 14; j_gene: TRBJ2-3; d_gene: -; v_gene: TRBV7-9; abundance: -
CDR3nt: TGTGCCAGCAGTTGGAGAGAGAGGCCCAACAATGAGCAGTTCTTC; CDR3aa: CASSWRERPNNEQFF; len: 15; j_gene: TRBJ2-1; d_gene: -; v_gene: TRBV13; abundance: few
CDR3nt: TGTGCCAGCAGTTCCCCATTCGCCGGAGGGAACTACGAGCAGTACTTC; CDR3aa: CASSSPFAGGNYEQYF; len: 16; j_gene: TRBJ2-7; d_gene: -; v_gene: TRBV28; abundance: -
CDR3nt: TGTGCCAGCAGCTTACCAACGACGGCAAGGAACACTGAAGCTTTCTTT; CDR3aa: CASSLPTTARNTEAFF; len: 16; j_gene: TRBJ1-1; d_gene: -; v_gene: TRBV7-9; abundance: few
CDR3nt: TGTGCCAGCAGTGACTCGGGGGAAACCTACGAGCAGTACTTC; CDR3aa: CASSDSGETYEQYF; len: 14; j_gene: TRBJ2-7; d_gene: -; v_gene: TRBV2; abundance: -
CDR3nt: TGTGCCAGTAGTATAGGCCGGGGGGCCTCCTACAATGAGCAGTTCTTC; CDR3aa: CASSIGRGASYNEQFF; len: 16; j_gene: TRBJ2-1; d_gene: -; v_gene: TRBV19; abundance: few
CDR3nt: TGTGCCAGCAGCGCCCCCTCGGGAGCGGGAAGAAAGGAGCAGTACTTC; CDR3aa: CASSAPSGAGRKEQYF; len: 16; j_gene: TRBJ2-7; d_gene: TRBD2; v_gene: TRBV5-6; abundance: -
CDR3nt: TGCGCCAGCAGCCAACGGACAGATTCCACCTACGAGCAGTACTTC; CDR3aa: CASSQRTDSTYEQYF; len: 15; j_gene: TRBJ2-7; d_gene: -; v_gene: TRBV4-1; abundance: -
CDR3nt: TGTGCCAGCAGGGACAATGAAGCTTTCTTT; CDR3aa: CASRDNEAFF; len: 10; j_gene: TRBJ1-1; d_gene: -; v_gene: TRBV2; abundance: -
CDR3nt: TGTGCCAGCAGTCCGCTGATGGGTGATACGCAGTATTTT; CDR3aa: CASSPLMGDTQYF; len: 13; j_gene: TRBJ2-3; d_gene: -; v_gene: TRBV6-5; abundance: -
CDR3nt: TGTGCCAGCAGTTCCCTAGGCGGGGGAAACATTCAGTACTTC; CDR3aa: CASSSLGGGNIQYF; len: 14; j_gene: TRBJ2-4; d_gene: TRBD2; v_gene: TRBV27; abundance: -
CDR3nt: TGTGCCAGCAGCCAAGATATCAGCGGGAGCTACGAGCAGTACTTC; CDR3aa: CASSQDISGSYEQYF; len: 15; j_gene: TRBJ2-7; d_gene: TRBD2; v_gene: TRBV4-2; abundance: -
CDR3nt: TGTGCCAGCAGCTTATACGGTGCTGAAGCTTTCTTT; CDR3aa: CASSLYGAEAFF; len: 12; j_gene: TRBJ1-1; d_gene: -; v_gene: TRBV7-8; abundance: -
CDR3nt: TGCAGCGTATGGAGTGGAAACACCATATATTTT; CDR3aa: CSVWSGNTIYF; len: 11; j_gene: TRBJ1-3; d_gene: -; v_gene: TRBV29-1; abundance: -
CDR3nt: TGTGCCTGGGGATCAGGGGGTGATGAGCAGTTCTTC; CDR3aa: CAWGSGGDEQFF; len: 12; j_gene: TRBJ2-1; d_gene: TRBD1; v_gene: TRBV30; abundance: -
CDR3nt: TGTGCCTGGCTGGGGACACCGAACACCGGGGAGCTGTTTTTT; CDR3aa: CAWLGTPNTGELFF; len: 14; j_gene: TRBJ2-2; d_gene: -; v_gene: TRBV30; abundance: once
CDR3nt: TGTGCCAGCAGGCCGGGACAGGTCAACACCGGGGAGCTGTTTTTT; CDR3aa: CASRPGQVNTGELFF; len: 15; j_gene: TRBJ2-2; d_gene: TRBD1; v_gene: TRBV27; abundance: -
CDR3nt: TGCGCCAGCGCCCCCACCGGGACGGCCTACGAGCAGTACTTC; CDR3aa: CASAPTGTAYEQYF; len: 14; j_gene: TRBJ2-7; d_gene: -; v_gene: TRBV5-1; abundance: -
CDR3nt: TGTGCCAGCAGTGAAGGACATCGGAAAAACATTCAGTACTTC; CDR3aa: CASSEGHRKNIQYF; len: 14; j_gene: TRBJ2-4; d_gene: -; v_gene: TRBV6-1; abundance: -
CDR3nt: TGTGCCACCAGCAGAGATTTGGCCAGGGCCTGGGAGACCCAGTACTTC; CDR3aa: CATSRDLARAWETQYF; len: 16; j_gene: TRBJ2-5; d_gene: -; v_gene: TRBV15; abundance: once
CDR3nt: TGTGCCAGCAGCGTCGGGTTGACCGGGGAGCTGTTTTTT; CDR3aa: CASSVGLTGELFF; len: 13; j_gene: TRBJ2-2; d_gene: -; v_gene: TRBV9; abundance: -
CDR3nt: TGTGCCAGCAGCCAAGTTCCGTGGGGGTCGGGCTACAATGAGCAGTTCTTC; CDR3aa: CASSQVPWGSGYNEQFF; len: 17; j_gene: TRBJ2-1; d_gene: -; v_gene: TRBV4-2; abundance: -